This section outlines one TCR beta chain sequence together with its context. This entry is derived from a study of blood T cell repertoires in COVID-19. As processed by the authors: Quantification of nucleated cells was approximated via reference gene primer amplification. Generated by immunoSEQ multiplex PCR, the TCRdb table keeps only in-frame clones and is missing some. The DNA gave D and trimming, while V, J and clone size come from that table. This sample has 430,000 or so clones, with roughly 90% found just once. All enrollees were roughly 18 to 95 years old and from fewer than 30 US areas. The ends lost 0 bases at V and 1 base at J; junction bases unmatched: 5. The CDR3 length is 18 residues. The V gene's germline CDR1 is LGHNA and CDR2 YSLEER.

The sample consisted of PBMCs or T cells enriched from blood (not recorded which). This chain connects TRBV4-3 to TRBJ2-2, with 10 bases lining up with TRBD2. The TCR originated in a woman between 35 and 50 years old who had recovered from COVID-19. CDR3 in DNA: TGCGCCAGCAGCCAAGAAACTAGCGGGAATAGGAACACCGGGGAGCTGTTTTTT. Its protein is CASSQETSGNRNTGELFF.